The 21 T cell receptor beta chains given below trace back to one sample, sequenced in a study of T cells in Graves' hyperthyroidism and ophthalmopathy. Authors of the study amplified TCR beta CDR3 regions from RNA transcripts. HTBI primers drove first-round RT-PCR of the TCR CDR3. TCRdb reanalysed the multiplex PCR reads using MiXCR and keeps one entry per CDR3 protein. The sample consists of around 500,000 distinct CDR3 sequences, 12% to 15% of them appearing once. Sequenced sample: blood. Receptors originate from a woman in her 40s with Graves' hyperthyroidism.

This clonotype was seen many times. The chain recombines TRBV30 with TRBJ2-7; TRBD2 aligns across 7 bases. Germline V lookup: CDR1 GTSNPN, CDR2 SVGIG (reference sequence). The length of the CDR3 is 13 residues. J gave up 1 base and V 2 bases, and 2 bases lay outside the gene matches. The CDR3 reads CAWSRGVSYEQYF. CDR3 sequence (DNA): TGTGCCTGGAGTCGGGGGGTGTCCTACGAGCAGTACTTC.

The chain joins TRBV15 to TRBJ1-4; no reliable D call. Trimming took off 0 bases at V and 0 bases at J, with 8 bases between the two ends. CDR1 and CDR2 (germline): LNHNV, YYDKDF (reference sequence). The CDR3 has 16 amino acids. CDR3: CATSREWRSTNEKLFF. In DNA, the CDR3 is TGTGCCACCAGCAGAGAGTGGAGGTCAACTAATGAAAAACTGTTTTTT.

This chain joins TRBV5-1 and TRBJ2-2; the D is unclear. Per germline, CDR1 SGHRS and CDR2 YFSETQ. The CDR3 has 14 residues. The germline V and J ends were trimmed by 0 bases and 5 bases, with 8 bases remaining between them. Here the CDR3 DNA reads TGCGCCAGCAGCTTGGACTCGAGTACCGGGGAGCTGTTTTTT. It is translated as CASSLDSSTGELFF. Drawing the rest from reference TRBV5-1 and TRBJ2-2, the complete variable domain is KAGVTQTPRYLIKTRGQQVTLSCSPISGHRSVSWYQQTPGQGLQFLFEYFSETQRNKGNFPGRFSGRQFSNSRSEMNVSTLELGDSALYLCASSLDSSTGELFFGEGSRLTVL.

This clonotype occurred many times. The chain is built from TRBV2 and TRBJ1-5; D is perhaps TRBD1 (5 bases). Trimming took 4 bases from V and 4 from J, leaving 17 bases between them. The CDR3 is made up of 16 amino acids. Germline assignment: CDR1 SNHLY and CDR2 FYNNEI. The CDR3 DNA is TGTGCCAGCAGTGCCCCCCTAGCGGGGACGAATCAGCCCCAGCATTTT. Its translation is CASSAPLAGTNQPQHF. The variable domain in full, completed from reference TRBV2 and TRBJ1-5, reads EPEVTQTPSHQVTQMGQEVILRCVPISNHLYFYWYRQILGQKVEFLVSFYNNEISEKSEIFDDQFSVERPDGSNFTLKIRSTKLEDSAMYFCASSAPLAGTNQPQHFGDGTRLSIL.

This clonotype was counted ten times or more. The chain uses TRBV10-3 and TRBJ2-1, with 8 bases lining up with TRBD1. Germline CDR1 is ENHRY and CDR2 is SYGVKD. CDR3 length: 16 amino acids. The V gene end was trimmed by 2 bases and the J gene end by 2 bases; junction bases not matched to a gene: 5. CDR3 coding DNA: TGTGCCATCAGTGAGCTTCAGGGGGCGGCCTACAATGAGCAGTTCTTC. It encodes CAISELQGAAYNEQFF.

This clonotype has at least ten counts. The CDR3 loop reads CASSVLRDKTYEQYF. Here the CDR3 DNA reads TGTGCCAGCAGTGTGCTTAGGGACAAGACCTACGAGCAGTACTTC. The genes are TRBV2 and TRBJ2-7; possible D gene TRBD1, 6 bases. The CDR3 spans 15 residues. Germline V gives CDR1 SNHLY, CDR2 FYNNEI. Trimming removed 4 bases from V and 2 bases from J, with 15 bases in between.

This clonotype was seen only a few times. V usage is TRBV10-2 and J usage is TRBJ2-3, with a tentative D call TRBD1 (6 bases). CDR3 length equals 13 residues. Trimming shortened V by 6 bases and J by 3 bases, and 10 bases separated the two germline ends. CDR1 and CDR2 from the germline V gene are WSHSY and SAAADI. The CDR3 spells CASRTGITDTQYF. CDR3 DNA: TGCGCCAGCAGAACAGGGATTACAGATACGCAGTATTTT.

A few counts support this clonotype. Possible read error: a much larger clone is one base away. The chain is built from TRBV5-1 and TRBJ2-1, with 11 bases lining up with TRBD2. The CDR3 has 18 amino acids. CDR1 and CDR2 from the germline V gene are SGHRS and YFSETQ. DNA of the CDR3: TGCGCCAGCAGCTCCCCTACAGGAGATCTAGCGGGGGGCAATGAGCAGCTCTTC. The encoded protein is CASSSPTGDLAGGNEQLF.

In this sample, this clonotype turned up many times. This chain joins TRBV5-1 and TRBJ2-7; 9 positions agree with TRBD1. Trimming cost V 0 bases and J 5 bases; bases outside gene matches: 3. This CDR3 comprises 14 residues. CDR1 and CDR2 from the germline V gene are SGHRS and YFSETQ. CDR3 amino acids: CASSLGQGVNEQYF. The CDR3 nucleotides are TGCGCCAGCAGCTTGGGACAGGGGGTGAACGAGCAGTACTTC.

There are many counts of this clonotype. The chain recombines TRBV6-2 or TRBV6-3 with TRBJ2-3; 11 nucleotides align to TRBD2. The CDR3 loop spans 18 amino acids. Germline loops: CDR1 MNHEY, CDR2 SVGEGT. J was trimmed by 4 bases and V by 6 bases; bases with no gene match: 15. The CDR3 protein is CASSPGTGGTSGPDTQYF. The DNA for the CDR3 is TGTGCCAGCAGCCCCGGGACAGGTGGGACTAGCGGTCCAGATACGCAGTATTTT.

As to this clonotype: Here the CDR3 omits its conserved ending phenylalanine or tryptophan, so a read error is the likely source. The CDR3 is CASSLAPNYEQYL. CDR3 DNA sequence: TGTGCCAGCAGCTTAGCTCCTAACTACGAGCAGTACCTC. The chain combines TRBV7-9 with TRBJ2-7, with D unresolved. With 0 bases removed from V and 3 bases from J, the gap between germline ends came to 6 bases. This CDR3 has 13 amino acids. Germline V lookup: CDR1 SEHNR, CDR2 FQNEAQ (reference sequence).

This sequence joins TRBV24-1 and TRBJ2-3; 10 bases agree with TRBD1. The CDR3 has 15 residues. V trimming: 3 bases; J trimming: 5 bases; junction bases outside the gene matches: 4. CDR1 is KGHDR, CDR2 SFDVKD, per germline. The DNA for the CDR3 is TGTGCCACCAGTGATCCCGGGACAGGGGTAGATACGCAGTATTTT. Its translation: CATSDPGTGVDTQYF.

In its sample, this clonotype was seen many times. CDR3 sequence: CASSWGQAINTDTQYF. Written as DNA, the CDR3 is TGTGCCAGCAGCTGGGGTCAAGCCATAAACACAGATACGCAGTATTTT. V gene TRBV5-6 combines with J gene TRBJ2-3; D not resolved. The CDR3 runs 16 residues. Trimming shortened V by 3 bases and J by 2 bases, and 16 bases separated the two germline ends. Germline loops: CDR1 SGHDT, CDR2 YYEEEE.

This clonotype was seen ten or more times. The rearrangement uses TRBV20-1 and TRBJ2-3, with TRBD2 matching 7 bases. The CDR3 extends over 15 amino acids. From germline, CDR1 is DFQATT and CDR2 SNEGSKA (reference sequence). J lost 1 base, V lost 2 bases, and 6 bases had no gene match. CDR3 in DNA: TGCAGTGCTAGATCGGGGGGAGGGGGCACAGATACGCAGTATTTT. This translates into CSARSGGGGTDTQYF.

This clonotype was seen ten or more times. The CDR3 region has the DNA TGTGCCAGCAGTCCGGTCGGGCGGGTTAACTATGGCTACACCTTC. Translated, it gives CASSPVGRVNYGYTF. The chain has TRBV27 and TRBJ1-2; no clear D. CDR1 is MNHEY, CDR2 SMNVEV, per germline (reference sequence). V was shortened by 5 bases and J by 1 base, with 14 bases between the two germline ends. The CDR3 has 15 residues.

This clonotype turned up a few times. V gene TRBV19 combines with J gene TRBJ2-7, with TRBD1 identical over 12 bases. Germline V gives CDR1 LNHDA, CDR2 SQIVND (reference sequence). This CDR3 is 14 amino acids long. With V trimmed by 9 bases and J by 5 bases, 8 bases remained unmatched. As DNA, the CDR3 is TGTGCCAGCGGGACAGGGGGCTTTAGCGACGAGCAGTACTTC. This codes for CASGTGGFSDEQYF. The complete variable domain, with remaining parts taken from reference TRBV19 and TRBJ2-7, reads DGGITQSPKYLFRKEGQNVTLSCEQNLNHDAMYWYRQDPGQGLRLIYYSQIVNDFQKGDIAEGYSVSREKKESFPLTVTSAQKNPTAFYLCASGTGGFSDEQYFGPGTRLTVT.

This clonotype occurred many times. The rearrangement uses TRBV12-3 or TRBV12-4 and TRBJ2-1; 9 bases are shared with TRBD2. V was pared by 5 bases and J by 9 bases, with 11 bases of the junction left unmatched. CDR3 length equals 15 residues. The CDR3 sequence is CASSLPGLAGVEQFF. The CDR3 region has the DNA TGTGCCAGCAGTCTTCCAGGGTTAGCGGGGGTTGAGCAGTTCTTC.

This clonotype was seen a few times. The V and J genes are TRBV20-1 and TRBJ2-5; maybe TRBD2 (5 bases). The CDR3 covers 13 residues. The V end was cut by 6 bases, the J end by 1 base, with 12 bases between. CDR1 and CDR2 from the germline V gene are DFQATT and SNEGSKA (reference sequence). The CDR3 region is CSARGPIQETQYF. The CDR3 nucleotides are TGCAGTGCCCGCGGGCCCATCCAAGAGACCCAGTACTTC.

The rearrangement joins TRBV7-2 to TRBJ2-7; TRBD1 matches 7 bases. V was clipped by 5 bases and J by 0 bases; unmatched bases: 7. Germline CDR1 and CDR2: SGHTA and FQGNSA. This CDR3 has 15 amino acids. The chain's CDR3 is CASSRTGQNSYEQYF. The CDR3 bases are TGTGCCAGCAGCCGGACAGGACAAAACTCCTACGAGCAGTACTTC.

This sequence joins TRBV20-1 and TRBJ2-1; TRBD2 agrees at 14 bases. The J call may be in error: the DNA end matches TRBJ2-7 better. The CDR3 totals 13 residues. Germline lookup yields CDR1 DFQATT and CDR2 SNEGSKA (reference sequence). The CDR3 DNA follows: TGCAGTGCAAGGACTAGCGGGAGGAATGAGCAGTACTTC. Protein: CSARTSGRNEQYF.

This clonotype was observed many times. The chain is built from TRBV18 and TRBJ2-5, with D perhaps matching TRBD2 (5 bases). The CDR3 loop spans 14 amino acids. V was shortened by 1 base and J by 2 bases, with 8 bases between the two germline ends. Germline V gene sequence: CDR1 KGHSH, CDR2 LQKENI. CDR3 DNA sequence: TGTGCCAGCTCACCACAACGGGGTCAAGAGACCCAGTACTTC. The encoded protein is CASSPQRGQETQYF.